The rows below give T cell receptor beta chains drawn from one sample of a study of beta chain features in type 1 diabetes. Sequencing was performed with immunoSEQ multiplex PCR; in TCRdb, only in-frame clones are kept and a portion is missing. Among hundreds of thousands of clones, around 15% were seen once, and the ten largest hold less than 0.025%. Sequences were obtained from naive CD4+ T cells from blood. The source of these receptors is a man between 18 and 29 years old with type 1 diabetes. The CDR3 runs from the conserved cysteine through the conserved F or W. A D gene is named only where the DNA matches it firmly. Only some rows state a clone size, as once, few, many or a class for expanded clones.

TRBV6-5,NA,NA,TRBJ1-2,13,CASSNNVDYGYTF,TGTGCCAGCAGCAATAATGTAGACTATGGCTACACCTTC
TRBV9,NA,TRBD2,TRBJ2-1,17,CASSVGLAGGPYNEQFF,TGTGCCAGCAGCGTAGGACTAGCGGGGGGCCCCTACAATGAGCAGTTCTTC
TRBV30,NA,TRBD2,TRBJ2-2,14,CAWSIAGGTGELFF,TGTGCCTGGAGTATAGCGGGGGGAACCGGGGAGCTGTTTTTT
TRBV7-2,NA,NA,TRBJ1-2,15,CASSLSLDLAYGYTF,TGTGCCAGCAGCTTAAGTCTAGACCTAGCCTATGGCTACACCTTC
TRBV6-1,few,NA,TRBJ2-7,11,CATVGTYEQYF,TGTGCCACAGTTGGGACCTACGAGCAGTACTTC
TRBV29-1,NA,NA,TRBJ2-7,13,CSARRDMLYEQYF,TGCAGCGCCAGGCGGGACATGCTCTACGAGCAGTACTTC
TRBV7-9,NA,TRBD2,TRBJ2-5,15,CASSLMAGDFETQYF,TGTGCCAGCAGCTTAATGGCGGGGGACTTTGAGACCCAGTACTTC
TRBV2,few,TRBD2,TRBJ2-1,16,CASMLTSGGALNEQFF,TGTGCCAGCATGCTGACTAGCGGGGGGGCCCTCAATGAGCAGTTCTTC
TRBV2,NA,TRBD1,TRBJ1-5,17,CASSTGTGNRLDQPQHF,TGTGCCAGCAGTACCGGGACAGGCAATAGGCTTGATCAGCCCCAGCATTTT
TRBV28,few,NA,TRBJ2-5,11,CASSLSMAQYF,TGTGCCAGCAGTTTATCTATGGCCCAGTACTTC
TRBV5-1,NA,NA,TRBJ2-3,15,CASSLALAPTDTQYF,TGCGCCAGCAGCTTGGCGCTAGCTCCCACAGATACGCAGTATTTT
TRBV25-1,few,NA,TRBJ2-7,18,CASSSRGLGAMSSYEQYF,TGTGCCAGCAGTTCTCGTGGGCTAGGGGCCATGAGCTCCTACGAGCAGTACTTC
TRBV15,few,NA,TRBJ1-4,14,CATSRDRDGGKLFF,TGTGCCACCAGCAGGGACCGAGATGGAGGAAAACTGTTTTTT
TRBV12-5,few,NA,TRBJ1-5,12,CASGPTGLAQHF,TGTGCTAGTGGTCCCACAGGTCTGGCCCAGCATTTT
TRBV29-1,NA,NA,TRBJ2-5,11,CSVGYQETQYF,TGCAGCGTTGGTTATCAAGAGACCCAGTACTTC
TRBV15,few,NA,TRBJ1-5,12,CATSRINQPQHF,TGTGCCACCAGCAGGATCAATCAGCCCCAGCATTTT
TRBV7-9,few,NA,TRBJ1-5,13,CASSLQRNQPQHF,TGTGCCAGCAGCTTGCAGCGCAATCAGCCCCAGCATTTT
TRBV6-1,few,NA,TRBJ1-2,13,CASSESGGYGYTF,TGTGCCAGCAGTGAATCTGGGGGTTATGGCTACACCTTC
TRBV18,NA,TRBD1,TRBJ2-1,14,CASSEGQLYNEQFF,TGTGCCAGCTCAGAGGGACAGCTCTACAATGAGCAGTTCTTC
TRBV6-5,NA,NA,TRBJ1-2,14,CASSYQGINYGYTF,TGTGCCAGCAGTTATCAGGGAATTAACTATGGCTACACCTTC
TRBV19,NA,NA,TRBJ2-7,14,CASSMRETGREQYF,TGTGCCAGTAGTATGAGGGAAACGGGGCGGGAGCAGTACTTC
TRBV29-1,few,NA,TRBJ1-1,15,CSVVRSAGLSTEAFF,TGCAGCGTTGTAAGGTCCGCAGGTCTGAGCACTGAAGCTTTCTTT
TRBV7-8,NA,TRBD2,TRBJ2-1,16,CASSPHEGAGGFEQFF,TGTGCCAGCAGCCCCCATGAGGGGGCGGGGGGGTTTGAGCAGTTCTTC
TRBV7-9,NA,NA,TRBJ2-5,13,CASSSRGQETQYF,TGTGCCAGCAGCTCCAGGGGCCAAGAGACCCAGTACTTC
TRBV30,few,NA,TRBJ1-1,13,CAWTGATNTEAFF,TGTGCCTGGACAGGGGCGACCAACACTGAAGCTTTCTTT
TRBV19,few,TRBD1,TRBJ1-6,16,CASSTYPPGQGLIVHF,TGTGCCAGTAGTACTTACCCACCGGGACAGGGTTTGATAGTCCACTTT
TRBV30,NA,NA,TRBJ1-2,14,CAWSPPTGNYGYTF,TGTGCCTGGAGCCCCCCGACAGGCAACTATGGCTACACCTTC
TRBV28,few,NA,TRBJ1-1,15,CASSLDGAGFTEAFF,TGTGCCAGCAGCCTGGATGGGGCTGGGTTCACTGAAGCTTTCTTT
TRBV5-1,NA,NA,TRBJ2-1,12,CASSLQPSEQFF,TGCGCCAGCAGCTTGCAACCATCCGAGCAGTTCTTC
TRBV5-6,few,NA,TRBJ1-1,11,CASTRNSEAFF,TGTGCCAGCACCCGAAACTCTGAAGCTTTCTTT
TRBV28,NA,NA,TRBJ2-2,12,CASSLATGELFF,TGTGCCAGCAGCCTAGCCACCGGGGAGCTGTTTTTT
TRBV5-6,few,NA,TRBJ1-1,15,CASSPTQGMNTEAFF,TGTGCCAGCAGCCCCACACAAGGGATGAACACTGAAGCTTTCTTT
TRBV6-6,few,NA,TRBJ2-7,13,CASSQDPDIGQYF,TGTGCCAGCAGTCAGGACCCGGATATCGGGCAGTACTTC
TRBV2,few,NA,TRBJ2-7,12,CASSTGSYEQYF,TGTGCCAGCAGTACAGGGTCCTACGAGCAGTACTTC
TRBV19,NA,NA,TRBJ2-7,15,CATETGDKSSYEQYF,TGTGCCACCGAAACCGGGGACAAATCCTCCTACGAGCAGTACTTC
TRBV6-1,NA,NA,TRBJ1-1,14,CASRTRTAKDEAFF,TGTGCCAGCAGGACGAGGACAGCGAAAGATGAAGCTTTCTTT
TRBV29-1,once,TRBD1,TRBJ2-1,13,CSVGQGSYNEQFF,TGCAGCGTTGGACAGGGGTCATACAATGAGCAGTTCTTC
TRBV4-1,NA,TRBD1,TRBJ1-6,17,CASSLMGQIGGISPLHF,TGCGCCAGCAGCCTGATGGGACAGATCGGGGGAATTTCACCCCTCCACTTT
TRBV23-1,few,TRBD1,TRBJ1-2,14,CASSQRQGAHGYTF,TGCGCCAGCAGTCAAAGGCAGGGGGCGCACGGCTACACCTTC
TRBV13,many,NA,TRBJ2-3,11,CASSRLPPQYF,TGTGCCAGCAGCCGCCTACCCCCGCAGTATTTT
TRBV5-1,NA,NA,TRBJ1-1,14,CASSSSGTTPLAFF,TGCGCCAGCAGCTCGAGTGGGACCACACCGCTGGCTTTCTTT
TRBV18,NA,TRBD2,TRBJ2-7,15,CASSTTSGGFYEQYF,TGTGCCAGCTCAACTACTAGCGGGGGCTTTTACGAGCAGTACTTC
TRBV15,NA,NA,TRBJ2-7,14,CATSRALGQSEQYF,TGTGCCACCAGCAGAGCTTTAGGGCAAAGCGAGCAGTACTTC
TRBV11-2,NA,NA,TRBJ2-4,16,CASSPGGGLAKNIQYF,TGTGCCAGCAGCCCCGGAGGGGGACTAGCCAAAAACATTCAGTACTTC
TRBV5-1,NA,NA,TRBJ2-5,13,CASSFGVQETQYF,TGCGCCAGCAGCTTCGGGGTCCAAGAGACCCAGTACTTC
TRBV2,NA,NA,TRBJ1-2,13,CASSQGVYYGYTF,TGTGCCAGCAGTCAGGGTGTTTACTATGGCTACACCTTC
TRBV5-1,NA,NA,TRBJ1-1,15,CASSLEAGWNTEAFF,TGCGCCAGCAGCTTGGAAGCAGGGTGGAACACTGAAGCTTTCTTT
TRBV30,NA,NA,TRBJ1-1,11,CASSQGTEAFF,TGTGCCAGTAGCCAGGGCACTGAAGCTTTCTTT
TRBV9,few,TRBD1,TRBJ1-5,14,CASSARGGSQPQHF,TGTGCCAGCAGCGCTCGAGGGGGCTCACAGCCCCAGCATTTT
TRBV4-1,NA,NA,TRBJ1-2,17,CASSQSARQGDNYGYTF,TGCGCCAGCAGCCAATCCGCGCGGCAGGGTGACAACTATGGCTACACCTTC